This T cell receptor (beta chain) was captured by sequencing in a study of blood T cell repertoires in COVID-19. Study-level information: Collection of acute and convalescent COVID-19 samples took place in the United States, Italy and Spain. PBMCs, B-cell-depleted T cells, or T cells were the source of the cDNA or gDNA that made up the material.

This clone appeared once. The CDR3 contains 17 residues. Trimming at V came to 0 bases and at J to 4 bases, leaving 7 bases not matched to a gene. The germline V gene encodes CDR1 SGHTA and CDR2 FQGTGA. Seattle researchers signed up patients amid active infection and tracked them longitudinally. In the source study's methods: Amplified reference gene primers provided the basis for estimating nucleated cell counts. TCRdb keeps only in-frame clones here, not all; method: immunoSEQ multiplex PCR. V, J and clone size are those of that table, while D and trimming were read from the DNA. Of 200,000 to 250,000 clones in the sample, about 82% were seen once.

The rearrangement uses TRBV7-3 and TRBJ1-1; 11 bases match TRBD1. Sequenced: peripheral blood. The clonotype comes from a woman in her sixties or seventies with COVID-19, enrolled during active disease. CDR3 DNA sequence: TGTGCCAGCAGCTTAACCCGGACAGGGGGCGAGGGCACTGAAGCTTTCTTT. It is translated as CASSLTRTGGEGTEAFF.